This T cell receptor (beta chain) came from a study of blood T cell repertoires in COVID-19. Study as a whole: Spain, Italy and the United States supplied samples that represented acute and convalescent COVID-19. Sources were T cells, B-cell-depleted T cells, or PBMCs; the material itself was cDNA or gDNA.

Per the authors' pipeline: Estimated nucleated cell counts came from reference gene primer amplification. Sequencing was performed with immunoSEQ multiplex PCR; in TCRdb, only in-frame clones are kept and a portion is missing. V, J and clone size are those of that table, while D and trimming were read from the DNA. The sample shows about 310,000 clones, approximately 86% of them seen only once. V lost 2 bases and J lost 7, with 4 bases in between. Per the germline V gene, CDR1 is SGHNT and CDR2 is YYREEE (reference sequence). This CDR3 has 11 residues. This chain connects TRBV5-4 to TRBJ2-1; D is unclear. The sequence came from a man in his 70s with acute or convalescent COVID-19. Sequencing input: peripheral blood. In nucleotides, the CDR3 is TGTGCCAGCAGCTTCCAGAATGAGCAGTTCTTC. Protein product: CASSFQNEQFF.